This T cell receptor beta chain was identified during a study of blood T cell repertoires in COVID-19. In the study overall: Acute-phase and convalescent COVID-19 samples originated in the United States, Italy and Spain. In each case, the material was cDNA or gDNA derived from T cells, B-cell-depleted T cells, or PBMCs.

The CDR3 extends over 16 amino acids. Germline CDR1 is LGHDT and CDR2 is YNNKEL (reference sequence). J gave up 3 bases and V 4 bases, and 7 bases lay outside the gene matches. The protocol was immunoSEQ multiplex PCR, while the TCRdb copy is restricted to in-frame clones and leaves out a portion. The data show about 77,000 clones, with around three quarters seen just once and less than 6% held by the top ten. The sample comprised peripheral blood. V gene TRBV3-1 (or the pseudogene TRBV3-2) combines with J gene TRBJ1-1, with 11 bases fitting TRBD1. The origin of this receptor is a woman between 65 and 79 years old with acute or convalescent COVID-19. CDR3 DNA sequence: TGTGCCAGCAGCCCCGGACAGGGGGCGTTGGACACTGAAGCTTTCTTT. Translating it yields CASSPGQGALDTEAFF.